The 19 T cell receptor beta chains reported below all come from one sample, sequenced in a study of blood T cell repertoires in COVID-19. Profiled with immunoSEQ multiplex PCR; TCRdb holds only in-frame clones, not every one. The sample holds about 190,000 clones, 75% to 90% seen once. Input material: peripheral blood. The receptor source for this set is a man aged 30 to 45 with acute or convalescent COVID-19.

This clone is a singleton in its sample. CDR3 sequence: CASSLGVGLAKNIQYF. CDR3 sequence (DNA): TGTGCCAGCAGCTTAGGCGTAGGACTAGCCAAAAACATTCAGTACTTC. The chain is built from TRBV7-2 and TRBJ2-4, with D possibly being TRBD2 (5 bases). V gave up 1 base and J gave up 0 bases, with 10 bases separating them. Per the germline V gene, CDR1 is SGHTA and CDR2 is FQGNSA. This CDR3 comprises 16 residues.

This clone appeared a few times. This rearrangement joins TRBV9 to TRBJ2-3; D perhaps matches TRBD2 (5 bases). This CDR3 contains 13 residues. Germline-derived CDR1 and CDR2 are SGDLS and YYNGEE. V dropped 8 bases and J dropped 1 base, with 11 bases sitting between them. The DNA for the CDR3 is TGTGCCAGTACTAGAGGCGGCACAGATACGCAGTATTTT. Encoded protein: CASTRGGTDTQYF.

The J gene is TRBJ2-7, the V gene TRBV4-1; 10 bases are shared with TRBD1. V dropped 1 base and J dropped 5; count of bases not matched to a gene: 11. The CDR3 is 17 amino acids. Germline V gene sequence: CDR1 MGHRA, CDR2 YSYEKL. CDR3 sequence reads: CASSQAEARTGGNEQYF. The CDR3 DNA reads TGCGCCAGCAGCCAAGCAGAGGCTCGGACAGGGGGAAACGAGCAGTACTTC.

Here the CDR3 reads CASSLVRSPLHF. CDR3 nucleotides: TGTGCCAGCAGTTTAGTGAGATCACCCCTCCACTTT. The chain has TRBV12-3 or TRBV12-4 and TRBJ1-6; D is uncertain. Trimming took off 1 base at V and 10 bases at J, with 5 bases between the two ends. This CDR3 comprises 12 residues.

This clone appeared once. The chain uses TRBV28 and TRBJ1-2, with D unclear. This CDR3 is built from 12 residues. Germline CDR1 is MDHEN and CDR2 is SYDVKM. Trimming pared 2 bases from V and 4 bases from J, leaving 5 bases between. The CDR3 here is CASSLPSYGYTF. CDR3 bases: TGTGCCAGCAGTTTACCGAGCTATGGCTACACCTTC.

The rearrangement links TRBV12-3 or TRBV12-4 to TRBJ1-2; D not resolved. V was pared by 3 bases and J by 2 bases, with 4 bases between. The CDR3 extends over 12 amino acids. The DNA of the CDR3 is TGTGCCAGCAGTTTTCAAAACTATGGCTACACCTTC. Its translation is CASSFQNYGYTF.

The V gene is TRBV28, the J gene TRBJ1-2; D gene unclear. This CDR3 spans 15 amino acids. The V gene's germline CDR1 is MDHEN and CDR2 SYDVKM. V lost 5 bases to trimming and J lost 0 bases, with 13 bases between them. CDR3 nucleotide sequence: TGTGCCAGCAGTAAAACATGGAGAGCTAACTATGGCTACACCTTC. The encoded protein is CASSKTWRANYGYTF.

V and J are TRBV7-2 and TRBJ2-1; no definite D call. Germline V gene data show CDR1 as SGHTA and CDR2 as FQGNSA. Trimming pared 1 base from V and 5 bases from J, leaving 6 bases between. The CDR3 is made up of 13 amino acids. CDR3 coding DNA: TGTGCCAGCAGCTTAGGACTCAACAATGAGCAGTTCTTC. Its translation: CASSLGLNNEQFF.

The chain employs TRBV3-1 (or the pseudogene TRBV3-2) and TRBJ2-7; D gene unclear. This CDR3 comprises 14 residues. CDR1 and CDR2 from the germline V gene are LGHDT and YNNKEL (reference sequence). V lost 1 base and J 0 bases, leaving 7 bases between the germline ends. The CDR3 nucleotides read TGTGCCAGCAGCCAAGGGCACTACTCCTACGAGCAGTACTTC. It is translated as CASSQGHYSYEQYF.

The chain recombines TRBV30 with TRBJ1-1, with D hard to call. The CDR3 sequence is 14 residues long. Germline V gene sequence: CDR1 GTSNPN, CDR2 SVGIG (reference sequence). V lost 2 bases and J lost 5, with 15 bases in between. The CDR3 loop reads CAWSPLSSGTEAFF. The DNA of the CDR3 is TGTGCCTGGAGTCCCTTGTCCTCCGGGACTGAAGCTTTCTTT.

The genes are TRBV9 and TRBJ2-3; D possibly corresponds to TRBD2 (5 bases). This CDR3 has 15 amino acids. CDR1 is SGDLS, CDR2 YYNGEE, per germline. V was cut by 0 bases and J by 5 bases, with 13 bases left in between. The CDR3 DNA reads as TGTGCCAGCAGCGTAGAGGGAGTTAAAGGAGATACGCAGTATTTT. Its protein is CASSVEGVKGDTQYF.

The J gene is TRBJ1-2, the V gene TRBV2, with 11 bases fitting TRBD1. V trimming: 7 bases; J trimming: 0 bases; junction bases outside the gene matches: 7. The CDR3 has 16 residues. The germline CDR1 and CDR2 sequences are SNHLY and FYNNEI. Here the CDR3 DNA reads TGTGCCAGCACCGGGACAGGGGGATACTCTAACTATGGCTACACCTTC. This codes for CASTGTGGYSNYGYTF. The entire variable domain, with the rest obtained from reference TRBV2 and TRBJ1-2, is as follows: EPEVTQTPSHQVTQMGQEVILRCVPISNHLYFYWYRQILGQKVEFLVSFYNNEISEKSEIFDDQFSVERPDGSNFTLKIRSTKLEDSAMYFCASTGTGGYSNYGYTFGSGTRLTVV.

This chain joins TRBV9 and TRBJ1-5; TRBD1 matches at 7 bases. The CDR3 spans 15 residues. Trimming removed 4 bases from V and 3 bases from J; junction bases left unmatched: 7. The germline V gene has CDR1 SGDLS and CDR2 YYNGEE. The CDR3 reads CASSLTGTANQPQHF. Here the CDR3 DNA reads TGTGCCAGCAGCCTCACGGGGACAGCCAATCAGCCCCAGCATTTT.

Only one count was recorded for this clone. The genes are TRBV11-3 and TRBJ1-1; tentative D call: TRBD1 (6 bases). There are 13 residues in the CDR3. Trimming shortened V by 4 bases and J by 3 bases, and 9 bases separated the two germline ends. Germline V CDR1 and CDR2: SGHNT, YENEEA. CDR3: CASSSGGHTEAFF. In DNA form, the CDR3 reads TGTGCCAGCAGCTCCGGGGGGCACACTGAAGCTTTCTTT.

The CDR3 spells CASSFSGALNTEAFF. As DNA, the CDR3 is TGTGCCAGCAGTTTCTCAGGGGCGTTGAACACTGAAGCTTTCTTT. The chain has TRBV27 and TRBJ1-1, with D possibly matching TRBD1 (6 bases). V was cut by 3 bases and J by 0 bases, with 11 bases left in between. This CDR3 spans 15 amino acids. Germline lookup yields CDR1 MNHEY and CDR2 SMNVEV (reference sequence).

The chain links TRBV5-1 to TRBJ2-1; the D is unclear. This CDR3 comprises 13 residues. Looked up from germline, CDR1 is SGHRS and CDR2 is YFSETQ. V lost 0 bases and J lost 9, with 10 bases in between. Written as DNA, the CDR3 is TGCGCCAGCAGCTTGGATTCCAGGCTTGAGCAGTTCTTC. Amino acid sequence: CASSLDSRLEQFF.

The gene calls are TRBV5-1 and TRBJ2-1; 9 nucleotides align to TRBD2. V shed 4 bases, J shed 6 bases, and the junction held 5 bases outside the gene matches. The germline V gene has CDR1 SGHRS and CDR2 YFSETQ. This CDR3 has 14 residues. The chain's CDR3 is CASSIQTSGNEQFF. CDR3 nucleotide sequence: TGCGCCAGCAGCATACAGACTAGCGGCAATGAGCAGTTCTTC.

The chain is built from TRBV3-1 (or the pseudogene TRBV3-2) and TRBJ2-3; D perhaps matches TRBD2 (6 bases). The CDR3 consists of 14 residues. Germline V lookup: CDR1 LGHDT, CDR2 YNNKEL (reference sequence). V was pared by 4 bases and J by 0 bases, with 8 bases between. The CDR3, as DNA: TGTGCCAGCAGCCTCAGCGGGAGCACAGATACGCAGTATTTT. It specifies CASSLSGSTDTQYF.

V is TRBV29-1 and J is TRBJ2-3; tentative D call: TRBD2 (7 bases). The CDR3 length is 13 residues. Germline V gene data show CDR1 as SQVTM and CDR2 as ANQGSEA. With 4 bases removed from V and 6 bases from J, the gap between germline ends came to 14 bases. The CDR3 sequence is CSVVRGGVDTQYF. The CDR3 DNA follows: TGCAGCGTTGTAAGGGGGGGAGTCGATACGCAGTATTTT.